This TCR beta chain was sequenced for a study of cytomegalovirus exposure and HLA in healthy donors. Study information: Unique TCRs numbering approximately 81 million, obtained from HLA-typed donors, made up an early data release.

The PCR made use of 60 Vbeta and 13 Jbeta primers. Assay used: immunoSEQ multiplex PCR; TCRdb lists only in-frame clones, some missing. The sample has 210,000 or so clones; 78% are singletons. All donors participated as healthy donors of bone marrow. Remarks on this clone: The antigen is undetermined.

Findings of the study overall: A link between a missense DCLRE1C variant and TCR beta V- and J-gene trimming emerged from a later analysis. Altogether, 170 or so TCR beta chains were recorded as cytomegalovirus-associated.

This CDR3 is 14 amino acids long. V lost 1 base and J 10 bases, leaving 16 bases between the germline ends. Germline V gene lookup returns CDR1 LNHNV and CDR2 YYDKDF (reference sequence). This receptor was identified in a boy between 10 and 17 years old in good health and CMV-seronegative. This chain uses TRBV15 with TRBJ1-1; the D gene is possibly TRBD1 (5 bases). The sample consisted of PBMCs. DNA for the CDR3: TGTGCCACCAGCAGAGGCGGGGGGGAGTGTGGAGCTTTCTTT. Translating gives CATSRGGGECGAFF.